The present T cell receptor beta chain was sequenced within a study of T cell responses to AZD1222 COVID-19 vaccine. Study-wide context: The analysis combined second doses at about 4 or about 12 weeks. Study-wide findings and caveats: Sampled repertoires all dated from after the peak T cell response.

Germline V gene lookup returns CDR1 SEHNR and CDR2 FQNEAQ (reference sequence). The CDR3 is 15 residues long. V trimming: 3 bases; J trimming: 6 bases; junction bases outside the gene matches: 5. TCRdb keeps only in-frame clones here, not all; method: immunoSEQ multiplex PCR. The repertoire has approximately 160,000 clones, around 94% of them found once; the top ten carry approximately 0.97%. Points on this clone: The antigen remains unidentified.

The chain combines TRBV7-9 with TRBJ2-2; TRBD1 matches 9 bases. The TCR comes from an adult in good health. The material was peripheral blood, obtained on day 0 of AZD1222 vaccination. The CDR3 DNA follows: TGTGCCAGCAGCTTGAACAGGGGGCTAGCCGGGGAGCTGTTTTTT. Translated: CASSLNRGLAGELFF.